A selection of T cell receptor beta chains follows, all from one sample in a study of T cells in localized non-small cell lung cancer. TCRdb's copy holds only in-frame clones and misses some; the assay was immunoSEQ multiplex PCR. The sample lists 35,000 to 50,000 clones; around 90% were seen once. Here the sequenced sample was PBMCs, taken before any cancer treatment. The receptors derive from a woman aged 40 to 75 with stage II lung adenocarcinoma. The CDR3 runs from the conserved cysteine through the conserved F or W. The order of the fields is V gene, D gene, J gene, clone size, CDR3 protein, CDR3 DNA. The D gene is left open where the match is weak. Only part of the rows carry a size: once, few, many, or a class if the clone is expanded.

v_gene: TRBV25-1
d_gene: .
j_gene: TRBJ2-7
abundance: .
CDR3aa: CASSEAEPYEQYF
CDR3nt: TGTGCCAGCAGTGAAGCGGAGCCGTACGAGCAGTACTTC

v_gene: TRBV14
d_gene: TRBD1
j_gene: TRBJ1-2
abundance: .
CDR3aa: CASSQDATGESLYGYTF
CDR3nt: TGTGCCAGCAGCCAAGACGCTACAGGGGAGTCCCTTTATGGCTACACCTTC

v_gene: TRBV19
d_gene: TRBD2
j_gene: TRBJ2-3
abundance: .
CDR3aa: CASSTPPAGARYTQYF
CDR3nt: TGTGCCAGTAGTACGCCTCCAGCGGGGGCACGTTATACGCAGTATTTT

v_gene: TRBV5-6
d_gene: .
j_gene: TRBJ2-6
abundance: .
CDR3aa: CASSGSRANVLTF
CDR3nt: TGTGCCAGCAGCGGGAGCCGGGCCAACGTCCTGACTTTC

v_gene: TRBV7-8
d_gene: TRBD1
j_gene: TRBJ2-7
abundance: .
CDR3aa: CASSPIAGGNSYEQYF
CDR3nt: TGTGCCAGCAGCCCAATCGCAGGGGGCAACTCCTACGAGCAGTACTTC

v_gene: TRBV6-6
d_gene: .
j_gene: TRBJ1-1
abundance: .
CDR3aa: CASSYGGGTEAFF
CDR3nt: TGTGCCAGCAGTTACGGGGGAGGTACTGAAGCTTTCTTT

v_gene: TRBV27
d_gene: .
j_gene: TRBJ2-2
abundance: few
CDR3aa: CASSFSGRLFITGELFF
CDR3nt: TGTGCCAGCAGTTTCAGCGGGCGGCTATTTATCACCGGGGAGCTGTTTTTT

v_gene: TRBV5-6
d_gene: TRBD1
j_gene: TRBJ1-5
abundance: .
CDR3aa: CASSYDRGDQPQHF
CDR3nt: TGTGCCAGCAGCTACGACAGGGGGGATCAGCCCCAGCATTTT

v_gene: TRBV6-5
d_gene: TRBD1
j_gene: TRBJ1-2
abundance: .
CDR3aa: CASSRQGMANYGYTF
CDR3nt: TGTGCCAGCAGTAGACAGGGGATGGCTAACTATGGCTACACCTTC

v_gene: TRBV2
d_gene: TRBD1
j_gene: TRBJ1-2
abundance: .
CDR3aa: CASSVDRGSGYGYTF
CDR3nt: TGTGCCAGCAGTGTAGACAGGGGATCTGGCTATGGCTACACCTTC

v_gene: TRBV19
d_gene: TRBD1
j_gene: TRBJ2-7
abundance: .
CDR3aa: CASSPDPRGPYEQYF
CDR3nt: TGTGCCAGTAGCCCCGACCCCAGGGGGCCCTACGAGCAGTACTTC

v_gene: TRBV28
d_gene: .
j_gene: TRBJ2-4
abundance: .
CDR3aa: CASSRPGAAKNIQYF
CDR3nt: TGTGCCAGCAGCCGACCAGGGGCGGCCAAAAACATTCAGTACTTC

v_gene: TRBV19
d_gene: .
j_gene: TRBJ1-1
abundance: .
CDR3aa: CASSSARPGALLRGWIQAFF
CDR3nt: TGTGCCAGTAGTAGCGCCCGTCCGGGGGCTCTTTTGAGAGGGTGGATCCAGGCCTTCTTT

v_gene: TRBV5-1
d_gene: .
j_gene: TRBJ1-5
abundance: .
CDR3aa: CASSSDPYSNQPQHF
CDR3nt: TGCGCCAGCAGCTCCGACCCGTATAGCAATCAGCCCCAGCATTTT

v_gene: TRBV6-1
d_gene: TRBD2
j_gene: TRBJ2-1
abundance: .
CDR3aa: CASRTSGTNEQFF
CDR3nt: TGTGCCAGCAGGACTAGCGGTACGAATGAGCAGTTCTTC

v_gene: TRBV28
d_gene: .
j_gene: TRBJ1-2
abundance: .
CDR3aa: CASSLTSTAYGYTF
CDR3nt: TGTGCCAGCAGTTTAACGTCGACAGCCTATGGCTACACCTTC

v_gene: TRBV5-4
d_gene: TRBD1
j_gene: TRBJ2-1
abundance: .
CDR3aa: CASSLRAITGGGEQFF
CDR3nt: TGTGCCAGCAGCTTGCGGGCTATCACAGGGGGCGGTGAGCAGTTCTTC

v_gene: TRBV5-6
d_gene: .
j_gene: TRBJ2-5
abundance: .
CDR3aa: CASSLLYRTTRIQYF
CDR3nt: TGTGCCAGCAGCTTATTGTACAGGACTACCCGGATCCAGTACTTC

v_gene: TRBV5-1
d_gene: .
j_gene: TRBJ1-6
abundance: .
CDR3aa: CASSLLQMNSPLHF
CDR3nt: TGCGCCAGCAGCTTGCTGCAGATGAATTCACCCCTCCACTTT

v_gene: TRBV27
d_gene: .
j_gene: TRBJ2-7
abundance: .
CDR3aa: CASSTDPLYEQYF
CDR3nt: TGTGCCAGCAGCACCGACCCTTTATACGAGCAGTACTTC

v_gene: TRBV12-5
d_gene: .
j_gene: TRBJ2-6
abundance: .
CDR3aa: CASGGFYAGQSRANVLTF
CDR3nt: TGTGCTAGTGGTGGATTTTATGCAGGACAAAGTCGGGCCAACGTCCTGACTTTC

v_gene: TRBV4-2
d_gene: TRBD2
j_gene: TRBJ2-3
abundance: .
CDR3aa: CASSQEVGGGATDTQYF
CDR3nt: TGTGCCAGCAGCCAAGAGGTTGGCGGGGGGGCCACAGATACGCAGTATTTT

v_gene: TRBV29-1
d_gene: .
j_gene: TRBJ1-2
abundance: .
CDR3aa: CSDSRTDYGYTF
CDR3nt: TGCAGCGATTCGCGGACAGACTATGGCTACACCTTC

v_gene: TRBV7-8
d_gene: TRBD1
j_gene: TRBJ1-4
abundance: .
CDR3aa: CASSLGDRVIATNEKLFF
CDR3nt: TGTGCCAGCAGCCTAGGGGACAGGGTCATAGCAACTAATGAAAAACTGTTTTTT

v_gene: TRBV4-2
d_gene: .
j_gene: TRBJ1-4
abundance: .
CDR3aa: CASSKETPSTNEKLFF
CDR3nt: TGTGCCAGCAGCAAAGAAACCCCATCAACTAATGAAAAACTGTTTTTT

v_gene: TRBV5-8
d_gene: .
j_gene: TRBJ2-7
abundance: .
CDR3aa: CASSHGRGRGSYEQYF
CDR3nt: TGTGCCAGCAGCCACGGGAGGGGGCGCGGGTCCTACGAGCAGTACTTC

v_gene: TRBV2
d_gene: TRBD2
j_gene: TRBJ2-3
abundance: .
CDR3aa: CATLTSGLTDTQYF
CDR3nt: TGTGCCACCCTGACTAGCGGTCTAACAGATACGCAGTATTTT

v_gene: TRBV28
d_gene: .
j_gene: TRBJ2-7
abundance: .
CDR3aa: CASSPPPRPYYEQYF
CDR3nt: TGTGCCAGCAGTCCGCCCCCCCGCCCTTACTACGAGCAGTACTTC

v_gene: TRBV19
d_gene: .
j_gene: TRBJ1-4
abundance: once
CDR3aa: CASSTLQGGEKLFF
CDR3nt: TGTGCCAGTAGTACTTTGCAGGGCGGTGAAAAACTGTTTTTT

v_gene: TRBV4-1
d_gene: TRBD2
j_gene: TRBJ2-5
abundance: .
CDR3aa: CASSQDRASGTQETQYF
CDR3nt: TGCGCCAGCAGCCAAGATCGGGCTAGCGGGACCCAAGAGACCCAGTACTTC

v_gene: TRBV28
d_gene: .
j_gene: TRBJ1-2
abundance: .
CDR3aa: CASRESKGGGGYTF
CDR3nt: TGTGCCAGCAGAGAGTCTAAAGGGGGAGGTGGCTACACCTTC

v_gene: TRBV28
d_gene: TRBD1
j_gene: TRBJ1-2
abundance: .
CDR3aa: CASSSPQGAGGYTF
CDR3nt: TGTGCCAGCAGTTCCCCCCAGGGGGCTGGGGGCTACACCTTC

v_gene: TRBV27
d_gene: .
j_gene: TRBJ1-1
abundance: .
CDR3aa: CASTLGGAGTEAFF
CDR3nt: TGTGCCAGCACCTTAGGGGGGGCAGGCACTGAAGCTTTCTTT

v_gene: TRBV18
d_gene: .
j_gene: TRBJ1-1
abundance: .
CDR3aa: CASSPLAEIMNTEAFF
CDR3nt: TGTGCCAGCTCACCACTGGCAGAGATCATGAACACTGAAGCTTTCTTT

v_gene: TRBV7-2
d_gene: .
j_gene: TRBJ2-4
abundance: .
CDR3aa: CASSLVGGQNIQYF
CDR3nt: TGTGCCAGCAGCTTAGTGGGGGGGCAAAACATTCAGTACTTC

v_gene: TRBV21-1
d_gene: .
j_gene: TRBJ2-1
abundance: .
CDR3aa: CASIHRDRGSPTCSYNEQFF
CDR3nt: TGTGCCAGCATTCATAGGGACAGGGGGTCCCCAACTTGCTCCTACAATGAGCAGTTCTTC

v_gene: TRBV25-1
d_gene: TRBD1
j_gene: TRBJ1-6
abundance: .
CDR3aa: CASSVLDRDDSPLHF
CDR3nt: TGTGCCAGCAGTGTTTTGGACAGGGATGATTCACCCCTCCACTTT

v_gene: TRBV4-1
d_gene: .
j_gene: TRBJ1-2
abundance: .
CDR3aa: CASSSLLRGYTF
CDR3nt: TGCGCCAGCAGTTCCCTCCTACGTGGCTACACCTTC

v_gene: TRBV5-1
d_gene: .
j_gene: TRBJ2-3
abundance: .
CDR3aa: CASRRDTDTQYF
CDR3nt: TGCGCCAGCAGGCGGGACACAGATACGCAGTATTTT

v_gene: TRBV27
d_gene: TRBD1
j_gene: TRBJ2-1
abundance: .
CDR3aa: CASSVTGSTFQQFF
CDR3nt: TGTGCCAGCAGTGTGACAGGGTCGACCTTTCAGCAGTTCTTC